These 5 T cell receptor beta chains originate from one sample sequenced in a study of OX40 agonist ivuxolimab in advanced cancers. TCRdb's table, derived via immunoSEQ multiplex PCR, lists solely in-frame clones and lacks some. Here the sample spans tens of thousands of clones, around 90% being singletons. The sample here was CD4+ or CD8+ T cells sorted from blood, taken in a trial of the OX40 agonist ivuxolimab. The source is an adult with an advanced solid tumor such as melanoma, head and neck, liver or kidney cancer.

This clone occurred a few times. The CDR3 here is CASSLAGTMDTEAFF. DNA of the CDR3: TGTGCCAGCAGCTTGGCAGGGACAATGGACACTGAAGCTTTCTTT. The chain carries TRBV5-4 and TRBJ1-1, with D possibly matching TRBD1 (6 bases). CDR3 size: 15 residues. Germline CDR1 and CDR2: SGHNT and YYREEE (reference sequence). Trimming took 0 bases from V and 3 from J, leaving 12 bases between them.

This clone was picked up one time. The chain couples TRBV19 to TRBJ1-6; D possibly corresponds to TRBD1 (5 bases). Germline CDR1 is LNHDA and CDR2 is SQIVND (reference sequence). The length of the CDR3 is 12 residues. Trimming stripped 7 bases from V and 4 bases from J, with 5 bases between. CDR3 DNA sequence: TGTGCCAGTAAGGGGTATAATTCACCCCTCCACTTT. This encodes CASKGYNSPLHF.

The chain has TRBV4-1 and TRBJ2-7, with D possibly being TRBD1 (6 bases). The CDR3 consists of 16 residues. Germline assignment: CDR1 MGHRA and CDR2 YSYEKL. V was clipped by 0 bases and J by 0 bases, with 12 bases between them. In nucleotides, the CDR3 is TGCGCCAGCAGCCAAGATTTCCCAGGGGTCTCCTACGAGCAGTACTTC. Its protein is CASSQDFPGVSYEQYF.

J is TRBJ2-7 and V is TRBV6-1, with 7 bases matching TRBD1. Losses at the gene ends were 1 base for V and 4 bases for J; bases not matched to a gene: 4. Germline CDR1 is MNHNS and CDR2 is SASEGT. CDR3 length: 14 residues. In nucleotides, the CDR3 is TGTGCCAGCAGTGAAGACAGGGGCATATACGAGCAGTACTTC. Translated, it gives CASSEDRGIYEQYF.

This sequence joins TRBV19 and TRBJ2-1, with 9 bases matching TRBD2. This CDR3 spans 13 amino acids. With V trimmed by 7 bases and J by 9 bases, 7 bases remained unmatched. Germline CDR1 and CDR2: LNHDA and SQIVND (reference sequence). The CDR3 region is CASIGSGGPEQFF. CDR3 sequence (DNA): TGTGCCAGTATCGGTAGCGGGGGTCCTGAGCAGTTCTTC.